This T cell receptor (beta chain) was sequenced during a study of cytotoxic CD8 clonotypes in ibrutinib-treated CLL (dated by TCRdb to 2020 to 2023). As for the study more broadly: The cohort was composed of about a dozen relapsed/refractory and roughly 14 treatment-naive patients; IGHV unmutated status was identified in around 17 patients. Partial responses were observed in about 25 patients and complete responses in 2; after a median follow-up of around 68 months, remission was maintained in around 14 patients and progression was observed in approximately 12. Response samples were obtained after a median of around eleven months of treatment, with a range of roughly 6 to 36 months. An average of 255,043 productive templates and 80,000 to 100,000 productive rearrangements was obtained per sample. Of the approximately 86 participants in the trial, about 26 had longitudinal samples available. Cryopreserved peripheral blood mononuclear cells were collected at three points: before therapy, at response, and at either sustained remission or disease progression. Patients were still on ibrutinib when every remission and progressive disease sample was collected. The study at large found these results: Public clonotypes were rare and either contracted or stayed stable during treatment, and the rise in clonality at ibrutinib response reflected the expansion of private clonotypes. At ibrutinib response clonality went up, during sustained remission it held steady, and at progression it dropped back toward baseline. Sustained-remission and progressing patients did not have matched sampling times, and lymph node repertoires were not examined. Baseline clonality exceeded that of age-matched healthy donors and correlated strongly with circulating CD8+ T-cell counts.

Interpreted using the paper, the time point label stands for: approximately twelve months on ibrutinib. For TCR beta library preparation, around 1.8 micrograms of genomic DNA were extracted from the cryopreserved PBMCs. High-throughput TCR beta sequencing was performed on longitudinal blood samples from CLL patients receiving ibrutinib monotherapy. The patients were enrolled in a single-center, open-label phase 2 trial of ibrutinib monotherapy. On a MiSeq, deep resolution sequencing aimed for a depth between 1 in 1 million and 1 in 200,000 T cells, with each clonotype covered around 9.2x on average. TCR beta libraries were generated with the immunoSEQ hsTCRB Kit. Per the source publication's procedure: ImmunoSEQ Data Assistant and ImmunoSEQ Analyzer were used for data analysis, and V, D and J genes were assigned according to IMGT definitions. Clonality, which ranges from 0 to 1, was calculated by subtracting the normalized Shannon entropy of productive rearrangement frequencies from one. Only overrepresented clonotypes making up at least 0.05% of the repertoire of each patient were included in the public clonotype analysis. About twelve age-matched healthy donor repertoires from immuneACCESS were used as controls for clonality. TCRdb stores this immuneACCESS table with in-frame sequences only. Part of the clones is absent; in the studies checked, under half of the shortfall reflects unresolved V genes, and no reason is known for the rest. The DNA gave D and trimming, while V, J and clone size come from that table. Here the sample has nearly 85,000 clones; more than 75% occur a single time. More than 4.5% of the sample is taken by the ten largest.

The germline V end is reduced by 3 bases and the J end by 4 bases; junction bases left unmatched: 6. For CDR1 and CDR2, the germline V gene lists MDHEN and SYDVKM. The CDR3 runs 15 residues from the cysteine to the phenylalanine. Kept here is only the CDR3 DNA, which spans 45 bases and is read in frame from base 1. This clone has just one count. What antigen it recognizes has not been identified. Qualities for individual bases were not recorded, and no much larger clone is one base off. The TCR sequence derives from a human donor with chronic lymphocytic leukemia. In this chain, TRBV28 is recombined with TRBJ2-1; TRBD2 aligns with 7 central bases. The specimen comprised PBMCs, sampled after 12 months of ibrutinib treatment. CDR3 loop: CASSFGTTPYNEQFF. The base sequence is TGTGCCAGCAGTTTCGGGACTACCCCGTACAATGAGCAGTTCTTC.